This TCR beta chain was captured by sequencing in a study of CD4+ T cells in melanoma. Whole-study results and caveats: A reported correlation linked neoantigen-specific CD4+ T cells to CD8+, macrophage and B cell function. Diverse differentiation states were reported for melanoma neoantigen-specific CD4+ T cells.

Repertoires were generated with immunoSEQ multiplex PCR, while TCRdb's copy carries only in-frame clones and drops some. The sample contains 15,000 or so clones, about three fifths of which appear only once. The V gene end was trimmed by 3 bases and the J gene end by 2 bases; junction bases not matched to a gene: 7. This CDR3 comprises 16 residues. Germline-derived CDR1 and CDR2 are SEHNR and FQNEAQ (reference sequence). To note about this clone: Antigen unknown.

The chain combines TRBV7-9 with TRBJ2-3; 8 bases line up with TRBD2. The sequence was collected from a human donor with melanoma. Source material: cells from a culture (not recorded whether cultured in vitro). DNA of the CDR3: TGTGCCAGCAGCTTCCTTGAAGCGGGGGCCACAGATACGCAGTATTTT. Translating gives CASSFLEAGATDTQYF.